Following are 18 T cell receptor beta chains from one sample sequenced in a study of blood T cell repertoires in COVID-19. Clones were sequenced by immunoSEQ multiplex PCR, and TCRdb holds only the in-frame ones, with some missing. The table shows about 220,000 clones, with approximately 80% occurring only once. The sequencing sample was made of peripheral blood. These receptor sequences come from a human donor in a cohort sampled during active COVID-19.

The chain is built from TRBV6-2 or TRBV6-3 and TRBJ1-2; 7 bases align to TRBD1. The CDR3 consists of 16 residues. The V segment lost 6 bases and the J segment 1 base; nucleotides outside the gene matches: 11. Germline lookup yields CDR1 MNHEY and CDR2 SVGEGT. The CDR3, as DNA: TGTGCCAGCAGCCCTGAGCGCAGACAGGGTAACTATGGCTACACCTTC. Its protein product is CASSPERRQGNYGYTF.

The V call is TRBV7-9, the J call TRBJ1-1; D possibly corresponds to TRBD1 (6 bases). This CDR3 has 17 amino acids. Trimming removed 4 bases from V and 8 bases from J, with 26 bases in between. Per germline, CDR1 SEHNR and CDR2 FQNEAQ (reference sequence). The CDR3 is CASSSRQAVGGTREAFF. CDR3 in DNA: TGTGCCAGCAGCTCCCGACAGGCCGTGGGTGGGACTAGGGAAGCTTTCTTT.

The chain uses TRBV10-2 and TRBJ2-5; 12 nucleotides align to TRBD1. V lost 8 bases and J lost 5; bases outside the gene matches: 3. The CDR3 loop spans 13 amino acids. Per germline, CDR1 WSHSY and CDR2 SAAADI. The CDR3 bases are TGCGCCAGCGGGGACAGGGGGCCGGAGACCCAGTACTTC. It is translated as CASGDRGPETQYF.

The rearrangement joins TRBV7-8 to TRBJ2-5, with TRBD1 identical over 8 bases. The ends lost 5 bases at V and 2 bases at J; junction bases unmatched: 4. Germline assignment: CDR1 SGHVS and CDR2 FQNEAQ. This CDR3 has 14 residues. The CDR3, as DNA: TGTGCCAGCAGCCCTCGACAGGGGCAAGAGACCCAGTACTTC. Translation: CASSPRQGQETQYF.

The V gene is TRBV6-5, the J gene TRBJ1-4; TRBD1 is a possible D gene (5 bases). CDR1 is MNHEY, CDR2 SVGAGI, per germline. The CDR3 has 14 residues. V lost 7 bases and J 2 bases, leaving 11 bases between the germline ends. This chain's CDR3 is CASTLRGTNEKLFF. The CDR3 DNA reads as TGTGCCAGCACCTTACGGGGGACTAATGAAAAACTGTTTTTT.

J is TRBJ2-7 and V is TRBV3-1 (or the pseudogene TRBV3-2), with a weak D call TRBD2 (6 bases). V was pared by 2 bases and J by 4 bases, with 12 bases between. The germline V gene encodes CDR1 LGHDT and CDR2 YNNKEL (reference sequence). The CDR3 length is 14 residues. The CDR3 reads CASSQLQTRYEQYF. CDR3 bases: TGTGCCAGCAGCCAACTGCAGACTAGGTACGAGCAGTACTTC.

The V gene is TRBV29-1, the J gene TRBJ2-1; 11 bases are a match to TRBD1. V shed 6 bases and J 3 bases; nucleotides not matched to a gene: 1. In germline, CDR1 is SQVTM, CDR2 ANQGSEA. The CDR3 spans 13 residues. This chain's CDR3 is CSVGTGGYNEQFF. The DNA for the CDR3 is TGCAGCGTGGGGACAGGGGGCTACAATGAGCAGTTCTTC.

The rearrangement joins TRBV28 to TRBJ1-2, with 10 bases lining up with TRBD1. V dropped 7 bases and J dropped 7; count of bases not matched to a gene: 12. CDR3 length equals 15 residues. Germline CDR1 and CDR2: MDHEN and SYDVKM. CDR3 nucleotide sequence: TGTGCCAGCATTTTGCCCGGGACAGGGGATGGTGGCTACACCTTC. The encoded protein is CASILPGTGDGGYTF.

This clone was found a few times. The chain carries TRBV27 and TRBJ2-7, with TRBD1 as a possible D gene (6 bases). The V and J ends lost 3 bases and 1 base respectively, with 10 bases between them. The CDR3 length is 14 residues. Germline values: CDR1 MNHEY, CDR2 SMNVEV (reference sequence). CDR3 loop: CASSFNRVSYEQYF. The CDR3 coding sequence is TGTGCCAGCAGTTTTAACAGGGTTTCCTACGAGCAGTACTTC.

V and J are TRBV6-5 and TRBJ2-2; 7 bases are a match to TRBD2. CDR3 length: 14 amino acids. V trimming: 4 bases; J trimming: 7 bases; junction bases outside the gene matches: 6. CDR1 is MNHEY, CDR2 SVGAGI, per germline. The CDR3 sequence: CASSWGGTNGELFF. DNA for the CDR3: TGTGCCAGCAGTTGGGGGGGGACTAACGGGGAGCTGTTTTTT.

The V call is TRBV7-2, the J call TRBJ2-7, with 7 bases identical to TRBD2. The V gene's germline CDR1 is SGHTA and CDR2 FQGNSA. Trimming at V came to 0 bases and at J to 2 bases, leaving 10 bases not matched to a gene. The length of the CDR3 is 17 residues. CDR3 DNA: TGTGCCAGCAGCTTAGCGGGGATCGGGAGGTCACCCTACGAGCAGTACTTC. Its protein is CASSLAGIGRSPYEQYF.

CDR3 amino acids: CASSPTPRQAQHF. In nucleotides, the CDR3 is TGTGCCAGCAGTCCAACACCCCGACAGGCCCAGCATTTT. The chain employs TRBV27 and TRBJ1-5; maybe TRBD1 (6 bases). V gave up 5 bases and J gave up 11 bases, with 16 bases separating them. Germline V gene lookup returns CDR1 MNHEY and CDR2 SMNVEV (reference sequence). The CDR3 totals 13 residues.

The chain has TRBV19 and TRBJ2-7; 7 bases match TRBD1. V gave up 5 bases and J gave up 6 bases; unmatched junction bases: 10. This CDR3 comprises 14 residues. In germline, CDR1 is LNHDA, CDR2 SQIVND (reference sequence). CDR3 in amino acids: CASSLSHRGSEQYF. The CDR3, as DNA: TGTGCCAGTAGTCTCTCCCACAGGGGAAGCGAGCAGTACTTC.

As concerns this clone: Compared with germline, one end of the junction differs, possibly owing to a read error. The rearrangement joins TRBV19 to TRBJ1-1, with D tentatively TRBD1 (5 bases). The germline V gene has CDR1 LNHDA and CDR2 SQIVND (reference sequence). The CDR3 has 12 residues. The CDR3 DNA reads as TGTGCCAGTAGCCGGTTTCGAGGGGAGGAGAACTTT. Its protein is CASSRFRGEENF.

This chain uses TRBV2 with TRBJ2-7, with 10 nucleotides matching TRBD1. CDR3 size: 16 residues. The V gene end was trimmed by 7 bases and the J gene end by 6 bases; junction bases not matched to a gene: 15. CDR1 is SNHLY and CDR2 is FYNNEI in the germline V gene. The CDR3 is CASKESPRQGAIEQYF. The CDR3 nucleotides are TGTGCCAGCAAAGAATCTCCGAGACAGGGGGCGATCGAGCAGTACTTC.

A few counts support this clone. The V and J genes are TRBV28 and TRBJ1-2, with D possibly being TRBD1 (5 bases). The V and J ends lost 8 bases and 2 bases respectively, with 12 bases between them. This CDR3 has 13 amino acids. The germline V gene has CDR1 MDHEN and CDR2 SYDVKM. CDR3 coding DNA: TGTGCCAGCCAATCGGACAACAACTATGGCTACACCTTC. Translation gives CASQSDNNYGYTF.

The gene calls are TRBV2 and TRBJ2-5, with TRBD1 matching over 9 bases. Germline V CDR1 and CDR2: SNHLY, FYNNEI. The CDR3 length is 15 residues. V was clipped by 7 bases and J by 1 base; unmatched bases: 7. The CDR3 coding sequence is TGTGCCAGCACCCAGGACAGGGGTTTCCAAGAGACCCAGTACTTC. The encoded protein is CASTQDRGFQETQYF.

The rearrangement uses TRBV11-2 and TRBJ2-3; 13 bases line up with TRBD2. The CDR3 has 15 residues. Trimming removed 6 bases from V and 4 bases from J; junction bases left unmatched: 4. CDR1 SGHAT and CDR2 FQNNGV come from the germline V gene. The CDR3 DNA reads TGTGCCAGCAGTTATACTAGCGGGAGGGCAGATACGCAGTATTTT. Translating it yields CASSYTSGRADTQYF.